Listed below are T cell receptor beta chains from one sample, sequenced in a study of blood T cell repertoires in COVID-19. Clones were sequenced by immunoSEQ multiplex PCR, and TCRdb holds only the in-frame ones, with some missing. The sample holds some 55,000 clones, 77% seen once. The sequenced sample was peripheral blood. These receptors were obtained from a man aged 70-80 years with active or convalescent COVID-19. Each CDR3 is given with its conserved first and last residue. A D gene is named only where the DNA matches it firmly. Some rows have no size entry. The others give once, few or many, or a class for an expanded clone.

CDR3 DNA: TGTGCCTGGAGTGTAAGAGGCCAGCCCCAGCATTTT
CDR3 protein: CAWSVRGQPQHF
V gene: TRBV30
clone size: .
J gene: TRBJ1-5
D gene: .

CDR3 DNA: TGTGCCAGTAGTAGACCGACAGGGGCCGTCTATGGCTACACCTTC
CDR3 protein: CASSRPTGAVYGYTF
V gene: TRBV19
clone size: few
J gene: TRBJ1-2
D gene: TRBD1

CDR3 DNA: TGTGCCAGCAGTGAAGCGTTGCCAGTAACTAACTATGGCTACACCTTC
CDR3 protein: CASSEALPVTNYGYTF
V gene: TRBV6-1
clone size: .
J gene: TRBJ1-2
D gene: .

CDR3 DNA: TGTGCCAGCAGCCTCGGGACTAGCGGGACCCAAGAGACCCAGTACTTC
CDR3 protein: CASSLGTSGTQETQYF
V gene: TRBV7-6
clone size: .
J gene: TRBJ2-5
D gene: TRBD2

CDR3 DNA: TGTGCCAGTACCCGAGGTCTCGAGGGCTACACCTTC
CDR3 protein: CASTRGLEGYTF
V gene: TRBV19
clone size: .
J gene: TRBJ1-2
D gene: .

CDR3 DNA: TGTGCCAGCAGTTCCACAGGGGGCTGGGGGGCAGATACGCAGTATTTT
CDR3 protein: CASSSTGGWGADTQYF
V gene: TRBV7-2
clone size: .
J gene: TRBJ2-3
D gene: TRBD1

CDR3 DNA: TGTGCCAGTAGTGTGACTAGCGGGGACCCCCGGGAGCAGTTCTTC
CDR3 protein: CASSVTSGDPREQFF
V gene: TRBV19
clone size: .
J gene: TRBJ2-1
D gene: TRBD2

CDR3 DNA: TGTGCCACCGCGATGACAGAGAACACTGAAGCTTTCTTT
CDR3 protein: CATAMTENTEAFF
V gene: TRBV6-5
clone size: .
J gene: TRBJ1-1
D gene: .

CDR3 DNA: TGTGCCAGCAGCTTCGACAGTAACTATGGCTACACCTTC
CDR3 protein: CASSFDSNYGYTF
V gene: TRBV7-9
clone size: .
J gene: TRBJ1-2
D gene: .

CDR3 DNA: TGTGCCAGCAGCCAGGATCCCAGGGTGGGAGCTTTCTTT
CDR3 protein: CASSQDPRVGAFF
V gene: TRBV3-1/TRBV3-2
clone size: once
J gene: TRBJ1-1
D gene: .

CDR3 DNA: TGTGCCACCATCCGGGACAGGGAGGACAATGAGCAGTTCTTC
CDR3 protein: CATIRDREDNEQFF
V gene: TRBV18
clone size: .
J gene: TRBJ2-1
D gene: TRBD1

CDR3 DNA: TGTGCCAGTAGTGAGGACAGAGGAGGCTCCGAGCAGTACTTC
CDR3 protein: CASSEDRGGSEQYF
V gene: TRBV19
clone size: .
J gene: TRBJ2-7
D gene: .

CDR3 DNA: TGTGCCACCAGTGTCGACCCGTGGGCAGGCTACACCTTC
CDR3 protein: CATSVDPWAGYTF
V gene: TRBV24-1
clone size: .
J gene: TRBJ1-2
D gene: .

CDR3 DNA: TGTGCCAGCAGTTACGAGGGGAGGGGTACTGAAGCTTTCTTT
CDR3 protein: CASSYEGRGTEAFF
V gene: TRBV6-5
clone size: .
J gene: TRBJ1-1
D gene: .

CDR3 DNA: TGTGCCAGCAGCTTTGGGCCGCCCTATGGCTACACCTTC
CDR3 protein: CASSFGPPYGYTF
V gene: TRBV7-9
clone size: .
J gene: TRBJ1-2
D gene: .

CDR3 DNA: TGTGCCAGCAGCCAAAACAGCCAAGAGACCCAGTACTTC
CDR3 protein: CASSQNSQETQYF
V gene: TRBV3-1/TRBV3-2
clone size: .
J gene: TRBJ2-5
D gene: .

CDR3 DNA: TGTGCCAGCAGCGCGCACGGTCGCGGGAGGGCGGAGACCCAGTACTTC
CDR3 protein: CASSAHGRGRAETQYF
V gene: TRBV7-2
clone size: .
J gene: TRBJ2-5
D gene: TRBD2

CDR3 DNA: TGCGCCAGCAGCTTGGTCGGGGGTCCCTCCTCTGGAAACACCATATATTTT
CDR3 protein: CASSLVGGPSSGNTIYF
V gene: TRBV5-1
clone size: .
J gene: TRBJ1-3
D gene: .

CDR3 DNA: TGTGCCAGCAGCGAGCGGTTAAAGGGAAGGGGGTCCGAGCAGTACTTC
CDR3 protein: CASSERLKGRGSEQYF
V gene: TRBV9
clone size: .
J gene: TRBJ2-7
D gene: .

CDR3 DNA: TGTGCCAGCAGTTTGGCCAGGGGGTCAACTAATGAAAAACTGTTTTTT
CDR3 protein: CASSLARGSTNEKLFF
V gene: TRBV6-6
clone size: .
J gene: TRBJ1-4
D gene: TRBD1

CDR3 DNA: TGTGCCACCAGTGCGGGGGGAGGTGGCTACACCTTC
CDR3 protein: CATSAGGGGYTF
V gene: TRBV24-1
clone size: .
J gene: TRBJ1-2
D gene: .

CDR3 DNA: TGTGCCAGCAGTGACGAAGTGGACAGCCAGCCCCAGCATTTT
CDR3 protein: CASSDEVDSQPQHF
V gene: TRBV6-4
clone size: .
J gene: TRBJ1-5
D gene: .

CDR3 DNA: TGTGCCAGCAGCTTAGAAGGAGTACTCTATGGCTACACCTTC
CDR3 protein: CASSLEGVLYGYTF
V gene: TRBV7-2
clone size: many
J gene: TRBJ1-2
D gene: .

CDR3 DNA: TGTGCCTGGTCCAAGGGACTAGCGTACGAGCAGTACTTC
CDR3 protein: CAWSKGLAYEQYF
V gene: TRBV30
clone size: .
J gene: TRBJ2-7
D gene: TRBD2

CDR3 DNA: TGTGCCAGCAGCTTGAACAGGGGGACAGGTGAAGCTTTCTTT
CDR3 protein: CASSLNRGTGEAFF
V gene: TRBV7-9
clone size: .
J gene: TRBJ1-1
D gene: TRBD1

CDR3 DNA: TGCGCCAGCAGCCTAGACCCCTTGAGGGACTATGGCTACACCTTC
CDR3 protein: CASSLDPLRDYGYTF
V gene: TRBV4-1
clone size: once
J gene: TRBJ1-2
D gene: .

CDR3 DNA: TGCGCCAGCAGCTTGGCGTGGGACAGCTCCACTGAAGCTTTCTTT
CDR3 protein: CASSLAWDSSTEAFF
V gene: TRBV5-1
clone size: .
J gene: TRBJ1-1
D gene: TRBD1

CDR3 DNA: TGCGCCAGCAGTCGAACCGGGACTACCAACACCGGGGAGCTGTTTTTT
CDR3 protein: CASSRTGTTNTGELFF
V gene: TRBV5-1
clone size: few
J gene: TRBJ2-2
D gene: TRBD2

CDR3 DNA: TGTGCCAGCAGCCACCCGCTGGGGGACAGGGCCCATGAGCAGTTCTTC
CDR3 protein: CASSHPLGDRAHEQFF
V gene: TRBV3-1/TRBV3-2
clone size: .
J gene: TRBJ2-1
D gene: TRBD1

CDR3 DNA: TGTGCCAGCTCAGCTAACAGGGGCCGGGAGACCCAGTACTTC
CDR3 protein: CASSANRGRETQYF
V gene: TRBV18
clone size: .
J gene: TRBJ2-5
D gene: TRBD1

CDR3 DNA: TGTGCCAGCAGCTTAGTGTCAGGGCTTGAAGCTTTCTTT
CDR3 protein: CASSLVSGLEAFF
V gene: TRBV7-7
clone size: .
J gene: TRBJ1-1
D gene: .

CDR3 DNA: TGTGCCAGCAGCTTCCCGGGGGTGGGTGGCTACACCTTC
CDR3 protein: CASSFPGVGGYTF
V gene: TRBV7-2
clone size: .
J gene: TRBJ1-2
D gene: .

CDR3 DNA: TGTGCCAGTAGTTCGACAGGGGTCAGGGCTGAAGCTTTCTTT
CDR3 protein: CASSSTGVRAEAFF
V gene: TRBV19
clone size: once
J gene: TRBJ1-1
D gene: TRBD1

CDR3 DNA: TGTGCCAGCAGCTTGCTTTACGGGAGAAGAGACGAGCAGTACTTC
CDR3 protein: CASSLLYGRRDEQYF
V gene: TRBV5-6
clone size: .
J gene: TRBJ2-7
D gene: .

CDR3 DNA: TGTGCCAGTAGGCGGACAGTTTCCAATGAAAAACTGTTTTTT
CDR3 protein: CASRRTVSNEKLFF
V gene: TRBV19
clone size: .
J gene: TRBJ1-4
D gene: .

CDR3 DNA: TGTGCTAGCAGTTCTGGACTAGCGGGAGGCACCGGGGAGCTGTTTTTT
CDR3 protein: CASSSGLAGGTGELFF
V gene: TRBV7-7
clone size: .
J gene: TRBJ2-2
D gene: TRBD2

CDR3 DNA: TGTGCCAGCAGCTTAGGGACAGGGCGCGAGCAGTACTTC
CDR3 protein: CASSLGTGREQYF
V gene: TRBV11-3
clone size: .
J gene: TRBJ2-7
D gene: TRBD1

CDR3 DNA: TGCAGCGTTGACGGCGGGGGGGTAACAGATACGCAGTATTTT
CDR3 protein: CSVDGGGVTDTQYF
V gene: TRBV29-1
clone size: .
J gene: TRBJ2-3
D gene: TRBD2

CDR3 DNA: TGTGCCACCAGTGACCCTAGGGGATTGGATGAAAAACTGTTTTTT
CDR3 protein: CATSDPRGLDEKLFF
V gene: TRBV24-1
clone size: .
J gene: TRBJ1-4
D gene: .

CDR3 DNA: TGTGCCAGCAGCCAAGTGGGCAGGAACACTGAAGCTTTCTTT
CDR3 protein: CASSQVGRNTEAFF
V gene: TRBV3-1/TRBV3-2
clone size: .
J gene: TRBJ1-1
D gene: .

CDR3 DNA: TGTGCCATCAGGCAGACTAGCGGGGGTTCAGATACGCAGTATTTT
CDR3 protein: CAIRQTSGGSDTQYF
V gene: TRBV10-3
clone size: few
J gene: TRBJ2-3
D gene: TRBD2

CDR3 DNA: TGTGCCAGCAGTCAAGGACTAGCGGGGTCCTACGAGCAGTACTTC
CDR3 protein: CASSQGLAGSYEQYF
V gene: TRBV27
clone size: .
J gene: TRBJ2-7
D gene: TRBD2

CDR3 DNA: TGTGCCAGTAGAGGACAGGGCAACTATGGCTACACCTTC
CDR3 protein: CASRGQGNYGYTF
V gene: TRBV19
clone size: once
J gene: TRBJ1-2
D gene: TRBD1

CDR3 DNA: TGTGCCAGCAGTGAATCCCGGGGGGGGAATCAGCCCCAGCATTTT
CDR3 protein: CASSESRGGNQPQHF
V gene: TRBV25-1
clone size: .
J gene: TRBJ1-5
D gene: .

CDR3 DNA: TGTGCCAGCAGCGAGGGCAATCAGCCCCAGCATTTT
CDR3 protein: CASSEGNQPQHF
V gene: TRBV6-5
clone size: .
J gene: TRBJ1-5
D gene: .

CDR3 DNA: TGTGCCAGCAGTTACTTTCGGGGGGGAGATTCACCCCTCCACTTT
CDR3 protein: CASSYFRGGDSPLHF
V gene: TRBV6-5
clone size: .
J gene: TRBJ1-6
D gene: .

CDR3 DNA: TGCGCCAGCAGCTTAGGCGGAGAATTCTACTCTGGAAACACCATATATTTT
CDR3 protein: CASSLGGEFYSGNTIYF
V gene: TRBV5-1
clone size: .
J gene: TRBJ1-3
D gene: .

CDR3 DNA: TGTGCCAGTAGGTTGGCGGGGGGGCTTGAAGAGCAGTTCTTC
CDR3 protein: CASRLAGGLEEQFF
V gene: TRBV19
clone size: few
J gene: TRBJ2-1
D gene: TRBD2

CDR3 DNA: TGTGCTAGTGGTTTGGGGACATCTGAAGCTTTCTTT
CDR3 protein: CASGLGTSEAFF
V gene: TRBV12-5
clone size: .
J gene: TRBJ1-1
D gene: .

CDR3 DNA: TGTGCCAGCAGCCAAGGGTTAAGGAAGCGTTCACCCCTCCACTTT
CDR3 protein: CASSQGLRKRSPLHF
V gene: TRBV3-1/TRBV3-2
clone size: .
J gene: TRBJ1-6
D gene: .

CDR3 DNA: TGTGCCAGCTCCGGGACAGGTGATGGGGGCAATCAGCCCCAGCATTTT
CDR3 protein: CASSGTGDGGNQPQHF
V gene: TRBV18
clone size: .
J gene: TRBJ1-5
D gene: TRBD1

CDR3 DNA: TGTGCCAGCAGCACCCCGGCCAAAAGGGGGAATGAGCAGTTCTTC
CDR3 protein: CASSTPAKRGNEQFF
V gene: TRBV7-9
clone size: .
J gene: TRBJ2-1
D gene: .

CDR3 DNA: TGTGCCAGCAATGGCCAGGGAACTGAAGAGCAGTACTTC
CDR3 protein: CASNGQGTEEQYF
V gene: TRBV12-3/TRBV12-4
clone size: .
J gene: TRBJ2-7
D gene: .

CDR3 DNA: TGCGCCAGCAGCCAGTCCAGGGTGACCTACAATGAGCAGTTCTTC
CDR3 protein: CASSQSRVTYNEQFF
V gene: TRBV4-3
clone size: once
J gene: TRBJ2-1
D gene: .